These T cell receptor beta chains were read from a single sample in a study of Graves' ophthalmopathy and Graves' hyperthyroidism. TCRdb passed the multiplex PCR reads through MiXCR, listing each CDR3 protein once. The sample includes 230,000 or so distinct CDR3 sequences, about 47% of them seen just once. The sequencing input was peripheral blood. These receptors were obtained from an adult man with Graves' ophthalmopathy. The CDR3 runs from the conserved cysteine through the conserved F or W. The D gene is left open where the match is weak. Clone size, where shown, is once, few, many, or a class for clones that have expanded.

clone size: many; J gene: TRBJ2-7; V gene: TRBV29-1; D gene: TRBD1; CDR3 protein: CSPRQGQYF; CDR3 DNA: TGCAGCCCCCGACAGGGCCAGTACTTC
clone size: -; J gene: TRBJ1-1; V gene: TRBV7-2; D gene: TRBD1; CDR3 protein: CATRQSGGFNTEAFF; CDR3 DNA: TGTGCCACCAGGCAGTCAGGGGGCTTTAACACTGAAGCTTTCTTT
clone size: -; J gene: TRBJ1-2; V gene: TRBV20-1; D gene: -; CDR3 protein: CSARGYEEGDGYTF; CDR3 DNA: TGCAGTGCTAGGGGGTATGAGGAGGGCGATGGCTACACCTTC
clone size: -; J gene: TRBJ1-2; V gene: TRBV12-3/TRBV12-4; D gene: TRBD1; CDR3 protein: CASREQGKYGYTF; CDR3 DNA: TGTGCCAGCAGAGAACAGGGGAAGTATGGCTACACCTTC
clone size: -; J gene: TRBJ2-7; V gene: TRBV18; D gene: -; CDR3 protein: CASSDDGYEQYF; CDR3 DNA: TGTGCCAGCTCAGACGACGGCTACGAGCAGTACTTC
clone size: few; J gene: TRBJ2-7; V gene: TRBV25-1; D gene: -; CDR3 protein: CASSSSQGARGAYEQYF; CDR3 DNA: TGTGCCAGCAGTTCCTCCCAAGGGGCTAGAGGCGCCTACGAGCAGTACTTC
clone size: few; J gene: TRBJ2-7; V gene: TRBV19; D gene: -; CDR3 protein: CASSDSHGGSYEQYF; CDR3 DNA: TGTGCCAGTAGTGATAGTCACGGAGGGTCCTACGAGCAGTACTTC
clone size: -; J gene: TRBJ2-7; V gene: TRBV2; D gene: TRBD2; CDR3 protein: CASSASTSGPSYEQYF; CDR3 DNA: TGTGCCAGCAGTGCTTCGACTAGCGGACCCTCCTACGAGCAGTACTTC
clone size: -; J gene: TRBJ1-5; V gene: TRBV19; D gene: -; CDR3 protein: CASLVIDQPQHF; CDR3 DNA: TGTGCCAGTTTAGTTATTGATCAGCCCCAGCATTTT
clone size: few; J gene: TRBJ1-2; V gene: TRBV2; D gene: TRBD1; CDR3 protein: CASSEARSGGGYTF; CDR3 DNA: TGTGCCAGCAGTGAAGCGCGGTCAGGGGGGGGCTACACCTTC
clone size: many; J gene: TRBJ2-7; V gene: TRBV20-1; D gene: -; CDR3 protein: CSARGSGSYEQYF; CDR3 DNA: TGCAGTGCCAGGGGTTCAGGCTCCTACGAGCAGTACTTC
clone size: -; J gene: TRBJ2-7; V gene: TRBV28; D gene: -; CDR3 protein: CASSLGPKPHEQYF; CDR3 DNA: TGTGCCAGCAGTTTAGGCCCCAAACCCCACGAGCAGTACTTC
clone size: -; J gene: TRBJ1-2; V gene: TRBV7-2; D gene: -; CDR3 protein: CASSAGTDYGYTF; CDR3 DNA: TGTGCCAGCAGCGCCGGGACGGATTATGGCTACACCTTC
clone size: many; J gene: TRBJ1-5; V gene: TRBV10-2; D gene: -; CDR3 protein: CASRHGQFNQPQHF; CDR3 DNA: TGCGCCAGCAGACACGGACAGTTCAATCAGCCCCAGCATTTT
clone size: -; J gene: TRBJ2-7; V gene: TRBV9; D gene: -; CDR3 protein: CASSVDPGAAYEQYF; CDR3 DNA: TGTGCCAGCAGCGTAGATCCAGGAGCAGCCTACGAGCAGTACTTC
clone size: few; J gene: TRBJ2-7; V gene: TRBV10-2; D gene: -; CDR3 protein: CASSPPMAYEQYF; CDR3 DNA: TGCGCCAGCTCCCCCCCAATGGCCTACGAGCAGTACTTC
clone size: -; J gene: TRBJ1-2; V gene: TRBV20-1; D gene: TRBD1; CDR3 protein: CSAQDRAGYGYTF; CDR3 DNA: TGCAGTGCACAAGACAGGGCTGGCTATGGCTACACCTTC